Shown below are 8 T cell receptor beta chains from a single sample sequenced in a study of T cell responses to AZD1222 COVID-19 vaccine. Assay: immunoSEQ multiplex PCR; the TCRdb copy retains only in-frame clones and omits some. The sample yields roughly 120,000 clones, about 88% seen once. Material: peripheral blood, obtained 28 days after the second AZD1222 dose. These receptors came from an adult who received the AZD1222 COVID-19 vaccine.

The chain links TRBV18 to TRBJ1-5, with D unclear. Trimming took off 6 bases at V and 3 bases at J, with 9 bases between the two ends. CDR3 length: 13 amino acids. Germline CDR1 reads KGHSH; CDR2 reads LQKENI. As DNA, the CDR3 is TGTGCCAGCTCTGTGGCAGACAATCAGCCCCAGCATTTT. Encoded protein: CASSVADNQPQHF.

CDR3 nucleotides: TGTGCCAGCAGACAGATAGCGGGGGGGCCCGGCGGGGAGCTGTTTTTT. Amino acids: CASRQIAGGPGGELFF. The J gene is TRBJ2-2, the V gene TRBV3-1 (or the pseudogene TRBV3-2), with TRBD2 identical over 11 bases. Germline CDR1 reads LGHDT; CDR2 reads YNNKEL (reference sequence). The length of the CDR3 is 16 residues. The ends lost 6 bases at V and 7 bases at J; junction bases unmatched: 10.

V is TRBV11-3 and J is TRBJ1-1; D call uncertain. Germline loops: CDR1 SGHNT, CDR2 YENEEA. The CDR3 contains 13 residues. V was cut by 8 bases and J by 1 base, with 11 bases left in between. The CDR3: CASQRGPNTEAFF. The CDR3 region has the DNA TGTGCCAGCCAGCGAGGGCCGAACACTGAAGCTTTCTTT.

The chain carries TRBV10-3 and TRBJ2-3; 13 nucleotides agree with TRBD2. This CDR3 is 17 amino acids long. V shed 4 bases, J shed 6 bases, and the junction held 10 bases outside the gene matches. Looked up from germline, CDR1 is ENHRY and CDR2 is SYGVKD. The CDR3 DNA follows: TGTGCCATCAGTGGGACTAGCGGGGGAATTGCTTTGGATACGCAGTATTTT. This codes for CAISGTSGGIALDTQYF.

The chain uses TRBV7-9 and TRBJ1-1; D is undetermined. The CDR3 is 14 amino acids. Germline CDR1 is SEHNR and CDR2 is FQNEAQ (reference sequence). V was shortened by 0 bases and J by 1 base, with 6 bases between the two germline ends. DNA of the CDR3: TGTGCCAGCAGCTTAGCAAACAGGAACACTGAAGCTTTCTTT. This codes for CASSLANRNTEAFF.

The chain joins TRBV6-5 to TRBJ1-5; TRBD1 agrees at 8 bases. V lost 2 bases, J lost 2 bases, and 2 bases stayed unmatched. The CDR3 extends over 15 amino acids. From germline, CDR1 is MNHEY and CDR2 SVGAGI. In DNA, the CDR3 is TGTGCCAGCAGTTACGGGACAGGTCGCAATCAGCCCCAGCATTTT. It translates to CASSYGTGRNQPQHF.

V gene TRBV30 combines with J gene TRBJ1-5; D uncertain. The ends were cut back, 0 bases at V and 0 bases at J, with 9 bases in the middle. Germline V lookup: CDR1 GTSNPN, CDR2 SVGIG (reference sequence). CDR3 length: 15 residues. CDR3 coding DNA: TGTGCCTGGAGTGTATCAGGAAATAGCAATCAGCCCCAGCATTTT. This sequence encodes CAWSVSGNSNQPQHF.

J is TRBJ2-3 and V is TRBV4-1; either TRBD1 or TRBD2 may supply D (5 bases each). Trimming left V 6 bases short and J 2 bases short, with 24 bases between. Germline lookup yields CDR1 MGHRA and CDR2 YSYEKL. The CDR3 contains 18 residues. CDR3 in DNA: TGCGCCAGCAGAGTCCAAAGCTCGAGGGGCACCCCCACAGATACGCAGTATTTT. Its protein product is CASRVQSSRGTPTDTQYF.